A selection of T cell receptor beta chains follows, all from one sample in a study of shared clonotypes between healthy human individuals. Here immunoSEQ multiplex PCR was the method, and the copy in TCRdb shows in-frame clones only, minus some. The sample gives 850,000 to 1,200,000 clones, roughly 80% of which show up once; around 1.5% is in the top ten. Input material: memory CD4+ T cells sorted from blood. Every receptor here comes from a man in his late teens or twenties in good health. Both conserved end residues are part of each CDR3. The order of the fields is D gene, J gene, clone size, V gene, CDR3 protein, CDR3 DNA. The D gene is left open where the match is weak. Size is omitted from some rows. Given values are once, few, many or a class for expanded clones.

D gene: NA; J gene: TRBJ2-5; clone size: NA; V gene: TRBV5-1; CDR3 protein: CASSLAAAVQETQYF; CDR3 DNA: TGCGCCAGCAGCTTGGCCGCAGCGGTTCAAGAGACCCAGTACTTC
D gene: NA; J gene: TRBJ2-1; clone size: NA; V gene: TRBV7-2; CDR3 protein: CASSPSRAQYNEQFF; CDR3 DNA: TGTGCCAGCAGCCCCAGCCGGGCCCAATACAATGAGCAGTTCTTC
D gene: NA; J gene: TRBJ1-3; clone size: once; V gene: TRBV2; CDR3 protein: CASSAQGSGGNTIYF; CDR3 DNA: TGTGCCAGCAGTGCACAGGGCTCGGGGGGAAACACCATATATTTT
D gene: TRBD1; J gene: TRBJ2-3; clone size: NA; V gene: TRBV18; CDR3 protein: CASSRQGTGTDTQYF; CDR3 DNA: TGTGCCAGCTCACGACAGGGGACCGGCACAGATACGCAGTATTTT
D gene: NA; J gene: TRBJ2-5; clone size: NA; V gene: TRBV5-1; CDR3 protein: CASSLVAGEETQYF; CDR3 DNA: TGCGCCAGCAGCTTGGTGGCAGGGGAAGAGACCCAGTACTTC
D gene: NA; J gene: TRBJ2-1; clone size: NA; V gene: TRBV7-2; CDR3 protein: CASSAGQYNEQFF; CDR3 DNA: TGTGCCAGCAGCGCCGGACAGTACAATGAGCAGTTCTTC
D gene: NA; J gene: TRBJ1-6; clone size: few; V gene: TRBV2; CDR3 protein: CASSAGAGGLSTLHF; CDR3 DNA: TGTGCCAGCAGTGCAGGGGCAGGTGGCTTGTCGACCCTCCACTTT
D gene: NA; J gene: TRBJ1-2; clone size: NA; V gene: TRBV4-3; CDR3 protein: CASSQVGVDYGYTF; CDR3 DNA: TGCGCCAGCAGCCAAGTGGGGGTGGACTATGGCTACACCTTC
D gene: NA; J gene: TRBJ2-5; clone size: NA; V gene: TRBV5-1; CDR3 protein: CASSLGVSSETQYF; CDR3 DNA: TGCGCCAGCAGCTTGGGTGTTAGCAGCGAGACCCAGTACTTC
D gene: NA; J gene: TRBJ1-3; clone size: NA; V gene: TRBV5-4; CDR3 protein: CASSQKTNGDGNTIYF; CDR3 DNA: TGTGCCAGCAGCCAAAAGACCAACGGGGACGGAAACACCATATATTTT
D gene: NA; J gene: TRBJ2-4; clone size: NA; V gene: TRBV18; CDR3 protein: CASSLYREDIQYF; CDR3 DNA: TGTGCCAGCTCACTATATCGAGAAGACATTCAGTACTTC
D gene: NA; J gene: TRBJ1-1; clone size: NA; V gene: TRBV2; CDR3 protein: CASKATGNTEAFF; CDR3 DNA: TGTGCCAGCAAGGCCACGGGGAACACTGAAGCTTTCTTT
D gene: NA; J gene: TRBJ2-1; clone size: NA; V gene: TRBV6-1; CDR3 protein: CASSNRVHNEQFF; CDR3 DNA: TGTGCCAGCAGTAACAGGGTCCACAATGAGCAGTTCTTC
D gene: NA; J gene: TRBJ1-4; clone size: few; V gene: TRBV30; CDR3 protein: CAWSRGGREKLFF; CDR3 DNA: TGTGCCTGGAGTCGCGGGGGGCGGGAAAAACTGTTTTTT
D gene: NA; J gene: TRBJ2-1; clone size: few; V gene: TRBV2; CDR3 protein: CASSVSYNEQFF; CDR3 DNA: TGTGCCAGCAGTGTATCTTACAATGAGCAGTTCTTC
D gene: NA; J gene: TRBJ2-1; clone size: NA; V gene: TRBV6-1; CDR3 protein: CASSERFYNEQFF; CDR3 DNA: TGTGCCAGCAGTGAAAGGTTTTACAATGAGCAGTTCTTC
D gene: NA; J gene: TRBJ1-2; clone size: NA; V gene: TRBV14; CDR3 protein: CASSQDSRWGYTF; CDR3 DNA: TGTGCCAGCAGCCAAGACAGCCGGTGGGGCTACACCTTC
D gene: NA; J gene: TRBJ1-1; clone size: NA; V gene: TRBV12-5; CDR3 protein: CASGYSPNTEAFF; CDR3 DNA: TGTGCTAGTGGCTACTCCCCGAACACTGAAGCTTTCTTT